The clone carrying this TCR beta chain was seen only a few times. Antigen specificity is unknown. Germline values: CDR1 MNHEY, CDR2 SVGAGI. The V gene end was trimmed by 4 bases and the J gene end by 7 bases; junction bases not matched to a gene: 11. This CDR3 has 17 residues. These data are taken from a study of T-cell memory formation after mild COVID-19. Across the whole study: Clusters were largely donor specific. General study results and limits: CD4/CD8 balance characterized clones contracting day 15 to 85, and CD4+ skew characterized later expanders. Largely, contracting CD4+ clones fell within CM and EM, and contracting CD8+ clones within EMRA.

TCRdb reprocessed the 5' RACE reads via MiXCR and lists one record per CDR3 protein. The table shows roughly 400,000 distinct CDR3 sequences, with more than 15% occurring only once. The sample taken for sequencing was PBMCs or a T cell subset sorted from them (not recorded which). V is TRBV6-5 and J is TRBJ2-3; 13 nucleotides align to TRBD2. The sequence was obtained from a man aged 18 to 30 who had mild COVID-19 (a few samples of this study predate the infection). Cell type and time point are not known. CDR3 protein: CASSSYPTSGGVNTQYF. For the CDR3, the DNA is TGTGCCAGCAGTTCCTACCCTACTAGCGGGGGGGTCAATACGCAGTATTTT.